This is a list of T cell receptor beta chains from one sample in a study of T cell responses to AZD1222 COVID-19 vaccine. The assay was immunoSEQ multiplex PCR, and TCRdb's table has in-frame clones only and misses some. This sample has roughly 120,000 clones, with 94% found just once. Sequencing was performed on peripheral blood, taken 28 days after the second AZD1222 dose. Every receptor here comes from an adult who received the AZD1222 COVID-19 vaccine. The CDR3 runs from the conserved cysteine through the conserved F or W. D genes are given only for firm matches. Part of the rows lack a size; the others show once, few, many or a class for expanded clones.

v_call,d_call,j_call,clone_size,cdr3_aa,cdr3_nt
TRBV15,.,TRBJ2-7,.,CATSRYGTRSSYEQYF,TGTGCCACCAGCAGATATGGGACGCGGAGCTCCTACGAGCAGTACTTC
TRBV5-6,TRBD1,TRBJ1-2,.,CASRLTGMYGYTF,TGTGCCAGCAGGCTGACAGGGATGTATGGCTACACCTTC
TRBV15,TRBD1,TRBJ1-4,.,CATSGQGVHEKLFF,TGTGCCACCAGCGGACAGGGGGTCCACGAAAAACTGTTTTTT
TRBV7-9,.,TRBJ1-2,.,CASSLEGYGYTF,TGTGCCAGCAGCTTAGAAGGCTATGGCTACACCTTC
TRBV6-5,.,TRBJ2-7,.,CASRGVVYEQYF,TGTGCCAGCAGAGGAGTCGTCTACGAGCAGTACTTC
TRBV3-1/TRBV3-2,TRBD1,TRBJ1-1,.,CASSPYRGAPEAFF,TGTGCCAGCAGCCCATACAGGGGAGCGCCTGAAGCTTTCTTT
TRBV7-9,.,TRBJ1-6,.,CASSARDPRDSPLHF,TGTGCCAGCAGCGCCCGGGACCCGAGGGACTCACCCCTCCACTTT
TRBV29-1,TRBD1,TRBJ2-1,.,CSVATTGPDEQFF,TGCAGCGTTGCCACGACAGGGCCCGATGAGCAGTTCTTC
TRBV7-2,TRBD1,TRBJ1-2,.,CASSLVRHRGRDGYTF,TGTGCCAGCAGCTTAGTGAGGCACAGGGGGCGGGATGGCTACACCTTC
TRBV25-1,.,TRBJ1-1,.,CASSDRAGGATEAFF,TGTGCCAGCAGTGACCGGGCGGGGGGAGCAACTGAAGCTTTCTTT
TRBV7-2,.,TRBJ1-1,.,CASSSFKNTEAFF,TGTGCCAGCAGCTCCTTTAAGAACACTGAAGCTTTCTTT
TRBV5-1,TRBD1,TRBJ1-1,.,CASSWRQGRNTEAFF,TGCGCCAGCAGCTGGAGACAGGGACGAAACACTGAAGCTTTCTTT
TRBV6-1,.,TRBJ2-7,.,CASSELGGAGVSYEQYF,TGTGCCAGCAGTGAATTGGGAGGGGCAGGGGTCTCCTACGAGCAGTACTTC
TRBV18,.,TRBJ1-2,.,CASSPETGELGYTF,TGTGCCAGCTCACCCGAAACAGGAGAACTTGGCTACACCTTC
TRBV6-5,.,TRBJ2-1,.,CASTLREQEGNEQFF,TGTGCCAGCACACTTCGAGAACAGGAGGGCAATGAGCAGTTCTTC
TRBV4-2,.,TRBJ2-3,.,CASSRNNAGDGTDTQYF,TGTGCCAGCAGCCGGAACAACGCGGGTGATGGCACAGATACGCAGTATTTT
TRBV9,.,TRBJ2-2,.,CASSPTLGENTGELFF,TGTGCCAGCAGCCCTACCTTGGGGGAAAACACCGGGGAGCTGTTTTTT
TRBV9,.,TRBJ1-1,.,CASSARQETHTEAFF,TGTGCCAGCAGCGCTCGACAGGAAACTCACACTGAAGCTTTCTTT
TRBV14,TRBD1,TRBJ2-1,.,CASTPTTQGRLYNEQFF,TGTGCCAGCACCCCCACTACACAGGGGAGACTTTACAATGAGCAGTTCTTC
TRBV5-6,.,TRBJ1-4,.,CASSLYTSTNEKLFF,TGTGCCAGCAGCTTGTACACCTCAACTAATGAAAAACTGTTTTTT
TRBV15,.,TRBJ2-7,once,CATSRAHGGYEQYF,TGTGCCACCAGCAGAGCCCATGGGGGATACGAGCAGTACTTC
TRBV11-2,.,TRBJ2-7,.,CASSYTAGTPSSYEQYF,TGTGCCAGCAGCTACACCGCCGGGACACCTAGCTCCTACGAGCAGTACTTC
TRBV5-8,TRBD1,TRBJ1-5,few,CASSPRGFGNQPQHF,TGTGCCAGCAGCCCCAGGGGGTTCGGCAATCAGCCCCAGCATTTT
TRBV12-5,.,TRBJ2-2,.,CASGLFQGISTGELFF,TGTGCTAGTGGTTTGTTTCAGGGAATAAGCACCGGGGAGCTGTTTTTT
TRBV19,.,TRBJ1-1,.,CASSNTLRGTEAFF,TGTGCCAGTAGTAATACCCTCAGGGGCACTGAAGCTTTCTTT
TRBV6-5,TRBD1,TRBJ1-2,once,CASSIGQGGYGYTF,TGTGCCAGCAGCATCGGACAGGGGGGCTATGGCTACACCTTC
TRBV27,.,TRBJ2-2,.,CASSRTDTGELFF,TGTGCCAGCAGTCGGACAGACACCGGGGAGCTGTTTTTT
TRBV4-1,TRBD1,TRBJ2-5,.,CASSQLQGGQETQYF,TGCGCCAGCAGCCAACTACAGGGGGGACAAGAGACCCAGTACTTC
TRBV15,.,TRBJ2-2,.,CATSGWTAGTGELFF,TGTGCCACCAGCGGATGGACAGCTGGGACCGGGGAGCTGTTTTTT
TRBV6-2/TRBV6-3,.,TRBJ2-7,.,CASSLWEHREQYF,TGTGCCAGCAGTTTGTGGGAGCATCGCGAGCAGTACTTC
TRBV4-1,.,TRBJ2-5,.,CASRPITGLKTQYF,TGCGCCAGCAGGCCAATCACCGGGCTGAAGACCCAGTACTTC
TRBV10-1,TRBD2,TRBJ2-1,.,CASSGAGREASLEQFF,TGCGCCAGCAGTGGGGCCGGGCGGGAGGCTAGCCTAGAGCAGTTCTTC
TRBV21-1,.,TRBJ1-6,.,CASSSPWTEEPNSPLHF,TGTGCCAGCAGCTCCCCCTGGACAGAAGAACCCAATTCACCCCTCCACTTT
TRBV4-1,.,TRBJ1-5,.,CASSQVGGGQHF,TGCGCCAGCAGCCAAGTGGGGGGGGGACAGCATTTT
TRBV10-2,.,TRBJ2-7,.,CASSPGPTAEQYF,TGCGCCAGCAGTCCGGGTCCCACCGCCGAGCAGTACTTC
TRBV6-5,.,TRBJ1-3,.,CASRHSSGNTIYF,TGTGCCAGCAGGCACAGCTCTGGAAACACCATATATTTT
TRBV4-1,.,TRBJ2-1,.,CASSQWPGTGPYNEQFF,TGCGCCAGCAGCCAATGGCCCGGGACGGGACCCTACAATGAGCAGTTCTTC
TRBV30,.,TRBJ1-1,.,CAWSRSGNTEAFF,TGTGCCTGGAGTAGGTCGGGGAACACTGAAGCTTTCTTT
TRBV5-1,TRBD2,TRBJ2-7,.,CASSWGLAGPVNYEQYF,TGCGCCAGCAGCTGGGGACTAGCGGGTCCTGTGAACTACGAGCAGTACTTC
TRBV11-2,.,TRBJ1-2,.,CASSFFGDGYTF,TGTGCCAGCAGCTTTTTCGGGGATGGCTACACCTTC
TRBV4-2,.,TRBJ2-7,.,CASSRGSSGRYEQYF,TGTGCCAGCAGCCGAGGGTCCAGCGGACGCTACGAGCAGTACTTC
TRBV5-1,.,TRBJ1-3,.,CASSLAGPHRGNTIYF,TGCGCCAGCAGCTTGGCCGGACCCCACCGAGGAAACACCATATATTTT
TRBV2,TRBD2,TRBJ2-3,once,CASGGSGGPTDTQYF,TGTGCCAGCGGGGGGAGCGGGGGGCCCACAGATACGCAGTATTTT
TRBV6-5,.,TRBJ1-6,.,CASSYSRAAIYSPLHF,TGTGCCAGCAGTTACTCGAGGGCAGCAATTTATTCACCCCTCCACTTT
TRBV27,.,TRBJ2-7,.,CASSLGGEQYF,TGTGCCAGCAGTTTAGGGGGCGAGCAGTACTTC
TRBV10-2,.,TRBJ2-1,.,CASSEWTYNEQFF,TGCGCCAGCAGTGAATGGACCTACAATGAGCAGTTCTTC
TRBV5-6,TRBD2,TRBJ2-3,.,CASSAQRGYLVDTQYF,TGTGCCAGCAGCGCCCAGCGGGGATATCTGGTGGATACGCAGTATTTT
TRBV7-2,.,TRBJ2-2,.,CASSLASGRLAGELFF,TGTGCCAGCAGCTTAGCATCCGGGAGACTCGCCGGGGAGCTGTTTTTT
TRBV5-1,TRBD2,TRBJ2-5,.,CASRSGTSGREETQYF,TGCGCCAGCAGGTCCGGGACTAGCGGGAGGGAAGAGACCCAGTACTTC
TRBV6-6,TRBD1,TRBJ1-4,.,CASRRATGITNEKLFF,TGTGCCAGCAGGCGAGCGACAGGGATTACTAATGAAAAACTGTTTTTT
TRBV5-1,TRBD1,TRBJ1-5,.,CASSQGGEQPQHF,TGCGCCAGCAGTCAAGGGGGCGAGCAGCCCCAGCATTTT
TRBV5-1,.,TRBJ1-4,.,CASSLTSTNEKLFF,TGCGCCAGCAGCTTGACCTCAACTAATGAAAAACTGTTTTTT
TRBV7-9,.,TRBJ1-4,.,CASRGRTDSENNEKLFF,TGTGCCAGCAGGGGTAGGACAGACTCTGAGAATAATGAAAAACTGTTTTTT
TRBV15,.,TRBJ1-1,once,CATSRDRGNTEAFF,TGTGCCACCAGCAGAGACAGGGGGAACACTGAAGCTTTCTTT
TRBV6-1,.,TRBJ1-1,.,CASSEAGRGLNTEAFF,TGTGCCAGCAGTGAAGCGGGTCGAGGGCTGAACACTGAAGCTTTCTTT
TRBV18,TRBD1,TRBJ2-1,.,CASSPRDSDNEQFF,TGTGCCAGCTCACCAAGGGACAGCGACAATGAGCAGTTCTTC
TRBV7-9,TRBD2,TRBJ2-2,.,CASRVAGLVLSGELFF,TGTGCCAGCAGGGTTGCGGGACTAGTACTGTCCGGGGAGCTGTTTTTT
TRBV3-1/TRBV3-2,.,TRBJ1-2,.,CASSQGQRLNYGYTF,TGTGCCAGCAGCCAAGGACAGCGTCTTAACTATGGCTACACCTTC
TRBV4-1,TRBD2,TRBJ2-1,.,CASSQLAAYNEQFF,TGCGCCAGCAGCCAACTAGCGGCCTACAATGAGCAGTTCTTC